The clone carrying this T cell receptor beta chain was found a few times. Its target is not known. This sample is drawn from a study of T cell repertoires in cytomegalovirus infection. TCRdb fed the reads into MiXCR, producing one record per CDR3 protein. This sample has hundreds of thousands of distinct CDR3 sequences, with about 42% found just once. V lost 7 bases and J lost 7; bases outside the gene matches: 8. This CDR3 comprises 14 residues. The V gene's germline CDR1 is LNHDA and CDR2 SQIVND (reference sequence). The sequencing used cultured PBMCs, collected from culture after CMV antigen stimulation. The receptor comes from a human donor in good health (CMV status not recorded). Some clones in this sample may be carry-over from other donors' samples. V is TRBV19 and J is TRBJ1-5, with TRBD1 identical over 9 bases. As DNA, the CDR3 is TGTGCCAGTACCCGGACAGGGGCAGGGCAGCCCCAGCATTTT. The encoded protein is CASTRTGAGQPQHF.